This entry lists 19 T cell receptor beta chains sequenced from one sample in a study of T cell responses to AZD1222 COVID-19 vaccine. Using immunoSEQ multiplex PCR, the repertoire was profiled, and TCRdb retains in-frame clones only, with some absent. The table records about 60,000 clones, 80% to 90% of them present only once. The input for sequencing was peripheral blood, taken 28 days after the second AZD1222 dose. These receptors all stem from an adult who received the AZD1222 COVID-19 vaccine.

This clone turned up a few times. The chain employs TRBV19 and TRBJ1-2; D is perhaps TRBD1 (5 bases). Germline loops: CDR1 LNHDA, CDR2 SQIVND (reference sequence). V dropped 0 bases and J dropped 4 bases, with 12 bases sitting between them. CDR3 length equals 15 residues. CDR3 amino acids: CASSIDLSRVYGYTF. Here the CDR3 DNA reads TGTGCCAGTAGTATAGATCTGAGCAGGGTCTATGGCTACACCTTC.

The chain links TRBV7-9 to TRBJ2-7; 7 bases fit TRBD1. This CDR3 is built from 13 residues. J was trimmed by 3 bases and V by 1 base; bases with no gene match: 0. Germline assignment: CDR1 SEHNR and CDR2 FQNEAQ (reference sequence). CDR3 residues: CASSLGDSYEQYF. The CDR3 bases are TGTGCCAGCAGCTTAGGGGACAGCTACGAGCAGTACTTC. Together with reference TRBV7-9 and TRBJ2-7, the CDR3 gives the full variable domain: DTGVSQNPRHKITKRGQNVTFRCDPISEHNRLYWYRQTLGQGPEFLTYFQNEAQLEKSRLLSDRFSAERPKGSFSTLEIQRTEQGDSAMYLCASSLGDSYEQYFGPGTRLTVT.

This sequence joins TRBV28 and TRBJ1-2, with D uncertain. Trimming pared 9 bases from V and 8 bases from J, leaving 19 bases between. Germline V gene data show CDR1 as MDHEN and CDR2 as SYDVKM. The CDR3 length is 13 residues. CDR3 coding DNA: TGTGCCAGTGGGGTGCCCAACCTGGAAGGCTACACCTTC. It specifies CASGVPNLEGYTF.

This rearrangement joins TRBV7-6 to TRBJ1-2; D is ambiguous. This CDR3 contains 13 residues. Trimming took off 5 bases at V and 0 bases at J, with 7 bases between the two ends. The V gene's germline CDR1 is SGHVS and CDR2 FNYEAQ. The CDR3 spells CASSPGPNYGYTF. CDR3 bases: TGTGCCAGCAGCCCTGGCCCTAACTATGGCTACACCTTC.

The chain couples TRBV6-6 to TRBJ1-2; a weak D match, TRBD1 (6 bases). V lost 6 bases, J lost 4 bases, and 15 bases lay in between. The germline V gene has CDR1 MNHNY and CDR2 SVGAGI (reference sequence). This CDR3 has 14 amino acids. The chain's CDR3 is CASSPGQGTYGYTF. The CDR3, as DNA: TGTGCCAGCAGCCCGGGGCAGGGGACCTATGGCTACACCTTC.

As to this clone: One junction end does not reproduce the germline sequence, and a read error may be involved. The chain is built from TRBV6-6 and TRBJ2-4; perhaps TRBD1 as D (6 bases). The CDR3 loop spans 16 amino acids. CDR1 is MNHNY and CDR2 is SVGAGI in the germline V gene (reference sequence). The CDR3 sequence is CASSDSQGLAKNIQYF. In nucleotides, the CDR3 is TGTGCCAGCAGTGACTCTCAGGGGTTAGCCAAAAACATTCAGTACTTC.

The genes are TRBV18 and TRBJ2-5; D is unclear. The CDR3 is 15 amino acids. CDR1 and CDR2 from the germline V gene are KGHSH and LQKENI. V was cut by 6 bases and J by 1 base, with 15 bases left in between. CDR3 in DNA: TGTGCCAGCTCCCCTAATCCGGCCATCCAAGAGACCCAGTACTTC. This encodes CASSPNPAIQETQYF.

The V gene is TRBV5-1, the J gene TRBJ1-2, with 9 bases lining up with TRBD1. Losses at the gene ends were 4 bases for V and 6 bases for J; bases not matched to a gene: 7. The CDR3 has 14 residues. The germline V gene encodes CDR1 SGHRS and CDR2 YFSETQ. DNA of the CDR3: TGCGCCAGCAGCCTACAGGGGGCTAGCGATGGCTACACCTTC. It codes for CASSLQGASDGYTF.

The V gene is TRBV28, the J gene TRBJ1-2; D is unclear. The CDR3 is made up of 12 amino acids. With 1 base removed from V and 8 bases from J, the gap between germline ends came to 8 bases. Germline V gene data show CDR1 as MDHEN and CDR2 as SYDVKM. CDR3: CASSLFGGGYTF. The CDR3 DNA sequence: TGTGCCAGCAGTTTATTTGGTGGGGGCTACACCTTC.

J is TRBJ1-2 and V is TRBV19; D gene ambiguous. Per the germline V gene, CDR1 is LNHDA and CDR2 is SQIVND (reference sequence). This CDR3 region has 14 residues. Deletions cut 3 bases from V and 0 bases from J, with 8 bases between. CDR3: CASSISASNYGYTF. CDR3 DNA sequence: TGTGCCAGTAGTATTTCTGCTTCTAACTATGGCTACACCTTC.

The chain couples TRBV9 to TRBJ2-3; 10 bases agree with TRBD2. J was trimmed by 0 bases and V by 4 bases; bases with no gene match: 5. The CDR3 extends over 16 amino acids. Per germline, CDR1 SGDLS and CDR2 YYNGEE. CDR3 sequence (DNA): TGTGCCAGCAGCCTTGGACTAGCGGCGAGCACAGATACGCAGTATTTT. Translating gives CASSLGLAASTDTQYF. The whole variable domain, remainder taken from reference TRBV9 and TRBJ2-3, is DSGVTQTPKHLITATGQRVTLRCSPRSGDLSVYWYQQSLDQGLQFLIQYYNGEERAKGNILERFSAQQFPDLHSELNLSSLELGDSALYFCASSLGLAASTDTQYFGPGTRLTVL.

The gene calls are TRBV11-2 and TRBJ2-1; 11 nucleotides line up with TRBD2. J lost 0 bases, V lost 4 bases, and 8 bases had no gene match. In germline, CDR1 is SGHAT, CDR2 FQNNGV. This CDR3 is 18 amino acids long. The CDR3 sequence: CASSSRGTSGHSYNEQFF. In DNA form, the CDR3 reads TGTGCCAGCAGCTCCAGGGGGACTAGCGGCCACTCCTACAATGAGCAGTTCTTC.

CDR3 nucleotide sequence: TGTGCCAGCAGTGGGGACGGTAATGAGCAGTTCTTC. This gives the protein CASSGDGNEQFF. J is TRBJ2-1 and V is TRBV2, with D perhaps matching TRBD1 or TRBD2 (5 bases each). V shed 4 bases and J shed 7 bases, with 8 bases lying between them. The CDR3 runs to 12 residues. CDR1 is SNHLY, CDR2 FYNNEI, per germline.

The CDR3 sequence is CASFNPPGTSNTEAFF. CDR3 nucleotides: TGTGCCAGTTTTAATCCCCCCGGGACATCGAACACTGAAGCTTTCTTT. The J gene is TRBJ1-1, the V gene TRBV6-6; possibly TRBD1 for D (6 bases). The CDR3 sequence is 16 residues long. Per the germline V gene, CDR1 is MNHNY and CDR2 is SVGAGI (reference sequence). Trimming removed 9 bases from V and 1 base from J, with 21 bases in between.

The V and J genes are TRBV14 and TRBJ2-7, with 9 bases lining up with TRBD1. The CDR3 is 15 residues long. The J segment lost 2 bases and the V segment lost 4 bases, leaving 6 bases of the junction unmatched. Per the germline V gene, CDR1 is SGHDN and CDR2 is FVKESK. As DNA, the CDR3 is TGTGCCAGCAGCCCCACAGGGGGCTCCCCCTACGAGCAGTACTTC. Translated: CASSPTGGSPYEQYF.

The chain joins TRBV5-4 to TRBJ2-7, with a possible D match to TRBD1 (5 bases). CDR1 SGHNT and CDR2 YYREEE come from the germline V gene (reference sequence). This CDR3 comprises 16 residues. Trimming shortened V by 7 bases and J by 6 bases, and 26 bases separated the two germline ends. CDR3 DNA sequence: TGTGCCAGCGGCCGAGCAGGGTTTTTAAATGGGTTCGAGCAGTACTTC. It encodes CASGRAGFLNGFEQYF.

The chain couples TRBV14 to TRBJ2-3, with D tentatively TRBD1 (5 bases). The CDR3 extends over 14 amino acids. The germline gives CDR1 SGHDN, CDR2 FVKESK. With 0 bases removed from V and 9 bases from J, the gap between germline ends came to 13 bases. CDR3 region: CASSQDRSGRTQYF. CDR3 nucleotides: TGTGCCAGCAGCCAAGATCGTTCAGGGCGAACGCAGTATTTT.

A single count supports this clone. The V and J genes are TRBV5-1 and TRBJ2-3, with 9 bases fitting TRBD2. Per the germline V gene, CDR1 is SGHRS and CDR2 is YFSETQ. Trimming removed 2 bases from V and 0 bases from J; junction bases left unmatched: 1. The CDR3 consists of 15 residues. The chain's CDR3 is CASSLLAGSTDTQYF. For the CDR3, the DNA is TGCGCCAGCAGCTTACTAGCGGGCAGCACAGATACGCAGTATTTT. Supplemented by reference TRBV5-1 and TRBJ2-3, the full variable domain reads KAGVTQTPRYLIKTRGQQVTLSCSPISGHRSVSWYQQTPGQGLQFLFEYFSETQRNKGNFPGRFSGRQFSNSRSEMNVSTLELGDSALYLCASSLLAGSTDTQYFGPGTRLTVL.

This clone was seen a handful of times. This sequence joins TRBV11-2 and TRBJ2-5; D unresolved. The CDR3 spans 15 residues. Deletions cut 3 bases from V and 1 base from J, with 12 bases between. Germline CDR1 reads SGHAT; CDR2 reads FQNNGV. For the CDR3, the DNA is TGTGCCAGCAGCTTCCCCGGTGAGGCCCAAGAGACCCAGTACTTC. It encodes CASSFPGEAQETQYF. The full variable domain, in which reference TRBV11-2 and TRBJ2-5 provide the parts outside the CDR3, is EAGVAQSPRYKIIEKRQSVAFWCNPISGHATLYWYQQILGQGPKLLIQFQNNGVVDDSQLPKDRFSAERLKGVDSTLKIQPAKLEDSAVYLCASSFPGEAQETQYFGPGTRLLVL.